The present entry profiles one T cell receptor beta chain with its context. The data belong to a study of CD8 T cells in ankylosing spondylitis. 5'-RACE, quantitative and with molecular barcodes, yielded the TCR beta libraries. Each CDR3 protein is one row after TCRdb ran MiXCR on the 5' RACE reads. Of 250,000 to 400,000 distinct CDR3 sequences in the sample, 11% were seen once. V lost 0 bases and J 5 bases, leaving 6 bases between the germline ends. The germline gives CDR1 SGHRS, CDR2 YFSETQ. The CDR3 loop spans 13 amino acids. The TCR comes from a female donor with ankylosing spondylitis or in good health (not recorded which). Material: blood, either unsorted or a sorted T cell fraction (not recorded which). The chain couples TRBV5-1 to TRBJ2-1; weak D call: TRBD1 (5 bases). This chain's CDR3 is CASSLDRHNEQFF. The DNA for the CDR3 is TGCGCCAGCAGCTTGGACAGGCACAATGAGCAGTTCTTC.